The entry below gives a single TCR beta chain sequence along with its context. The protocol was immunoSEQ multiplex PCR, while the TCRdb copy is restricted to in-frame clones and leaves out a portion. Counted here are approximately 100,000 clones, approximately 86% occurring once; the ten biggest clones make up less than 3.5%. The data were obtained in a study of blood T cell repertoires in COVID-19. This CDR3 has 15 amino acids. V lost 3 bases and J lost 3; bases outside the gene matches: 5. Germline V gene sequence: CDR1 KGHSH, CDR2 LQKENI. This rearrangement joins TRBV18 to TRBJ1-2, with 9 bases that match TRBD1. The receptor's source is a woman in her fifties or sixties who had recovered from COVID-19. Material: PBMCs or T cells enriched from blood (not recorded which). CDR3 loop: CASSPGQGMDYGYTF. DNA of the CDR3: TGTGCCAGCTCACCCGGACAGGGGATGGACTATGGCTACACCTTC.